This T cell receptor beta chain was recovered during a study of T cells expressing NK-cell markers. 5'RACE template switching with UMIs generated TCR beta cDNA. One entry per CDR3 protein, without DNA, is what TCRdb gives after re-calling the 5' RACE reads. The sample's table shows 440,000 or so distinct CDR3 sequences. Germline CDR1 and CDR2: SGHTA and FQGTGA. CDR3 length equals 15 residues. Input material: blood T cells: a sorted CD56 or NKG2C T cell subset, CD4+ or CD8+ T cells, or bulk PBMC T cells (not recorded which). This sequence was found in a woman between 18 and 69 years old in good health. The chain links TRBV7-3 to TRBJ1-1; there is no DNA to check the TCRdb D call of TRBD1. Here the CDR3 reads CASSLVGSPGTEAFF.